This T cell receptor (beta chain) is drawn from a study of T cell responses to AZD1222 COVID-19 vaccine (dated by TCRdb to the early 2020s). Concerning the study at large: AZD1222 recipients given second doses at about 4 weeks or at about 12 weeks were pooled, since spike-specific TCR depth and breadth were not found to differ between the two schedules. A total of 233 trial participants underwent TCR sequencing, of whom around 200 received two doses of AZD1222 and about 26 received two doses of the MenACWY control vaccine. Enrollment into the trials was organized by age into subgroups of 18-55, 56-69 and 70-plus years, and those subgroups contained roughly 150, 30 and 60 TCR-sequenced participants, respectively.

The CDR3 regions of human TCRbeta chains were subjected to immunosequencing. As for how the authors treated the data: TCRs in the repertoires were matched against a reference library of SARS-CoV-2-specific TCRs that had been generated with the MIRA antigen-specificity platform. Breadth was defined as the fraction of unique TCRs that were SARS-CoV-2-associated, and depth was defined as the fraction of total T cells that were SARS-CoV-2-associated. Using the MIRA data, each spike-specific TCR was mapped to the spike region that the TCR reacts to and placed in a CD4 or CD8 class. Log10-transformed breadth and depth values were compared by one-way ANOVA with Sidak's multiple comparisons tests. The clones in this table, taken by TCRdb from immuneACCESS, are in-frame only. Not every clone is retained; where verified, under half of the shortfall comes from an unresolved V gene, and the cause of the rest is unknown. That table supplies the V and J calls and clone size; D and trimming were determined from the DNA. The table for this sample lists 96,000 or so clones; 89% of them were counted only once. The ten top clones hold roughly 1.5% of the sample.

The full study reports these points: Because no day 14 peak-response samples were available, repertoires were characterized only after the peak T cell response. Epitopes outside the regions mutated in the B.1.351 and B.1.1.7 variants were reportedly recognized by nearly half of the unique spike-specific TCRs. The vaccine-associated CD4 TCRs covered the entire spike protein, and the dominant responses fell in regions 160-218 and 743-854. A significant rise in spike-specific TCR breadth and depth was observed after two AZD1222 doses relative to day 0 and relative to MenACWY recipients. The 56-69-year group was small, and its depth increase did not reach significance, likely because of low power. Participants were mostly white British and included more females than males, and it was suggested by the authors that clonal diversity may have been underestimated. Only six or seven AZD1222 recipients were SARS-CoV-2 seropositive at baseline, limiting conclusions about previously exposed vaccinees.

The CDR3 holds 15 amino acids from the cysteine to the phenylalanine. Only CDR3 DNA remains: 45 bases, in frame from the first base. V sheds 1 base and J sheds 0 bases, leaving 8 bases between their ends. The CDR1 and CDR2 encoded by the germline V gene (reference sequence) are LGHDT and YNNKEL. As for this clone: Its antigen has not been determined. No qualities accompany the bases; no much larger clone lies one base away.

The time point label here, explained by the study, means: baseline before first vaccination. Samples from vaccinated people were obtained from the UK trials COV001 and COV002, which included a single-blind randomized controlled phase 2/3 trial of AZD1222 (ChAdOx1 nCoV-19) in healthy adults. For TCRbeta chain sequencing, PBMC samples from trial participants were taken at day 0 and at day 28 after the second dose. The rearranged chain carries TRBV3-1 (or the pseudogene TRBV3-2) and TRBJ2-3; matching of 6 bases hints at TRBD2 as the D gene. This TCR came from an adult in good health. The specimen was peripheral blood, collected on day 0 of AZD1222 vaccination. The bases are TGTGCCAGCAGCCAAGCGGGGGTTAGCACAGATACGCAGTATTTT. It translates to CASSQAGVSTDTQYF.